The rows below give T cell receptor beta chains drawn from one sample of a study of identical twins. Using its own MiXCR run on the 5' RACE reads, TCRdb lists one record per CDR3 protein. The sample holds 200,000 to 250,000 distinct CDR3 sequences; 7% are singletons and the top ten take around 3.4%. Another study also made use of these data, one on yellow fever vaccine responses in identical twins.

Material for sequencing was memory (CD45RO+) T cells sorted from blood. These receptors all come from a woman younger than 35 in good health. CDR3s include the opening cysteine and the closing phenylalanine or tryptophan. Each record gives: V gene, J gene, D gene, clone size, CDR3 protein, CDR3 DNA. D genes are given only for firm matches. Only part of the rows carry a size: once, few, many, or a class if the clone is expanded.

V: TRBV5-1; J: TRBJ2-5; D: TRBD2; size: .; CDR3: CASSLAGLAGAYQETQYF; DNA: TGCGCCAGCAGCTTGGCCGGGCTAGCGGGGGCGTACCAAGAGACCCAGTACTTC
V: TRBV5-1; J: TRBJ2-3; D: TRBD2; size: .; CDR3: CASSRGSGTNGDTQYF; DNA: TGCGCCAGCAGCCGTGGGTCAGGGACTAACGGCGATACGCAGTATTTT
V: TRBV12-5; J: TRBJ2-5; D: .; size: many; CDR3: CASQRARVETQYF; DNA: TGTGCTAGTCAGAGAGCCAGGGTGGAGACCCAGTACTTC
V: TRBV6-1; J: TRBJ2-2; D: .; size: .; CDR3: CASSEQGASGELFF; DNA: TGTGCCAGCAGTGAACAAGGGGCTTCCGGGGAGCTGTTTTTT
V: TRBV5-5; J: TRBJ2-1; D: TRBD2; size: few; CDR3: CASSPIGLAGGGEQFF; DNA: TGTGCCAGCAGCCCCATCGGACTAGCGGGAGGAGGGGAGCAGTTCTTC
V: TRBV6-1; J: TRBJ2-2; D: .; size: .; CDR3: CASSEGVDTGELFF; DNA: TGTGCCAGCAGTGAGGGGGTGGACACCGGGGAGCTGTTTTTT
V: TRBV11-2; J: TRBJ1-1; D: .; size: few; CDR3: CASSSHRGGTEAFF; DNA: TGTGCCAGCAGCTCTCACCGTGGCGGCACTGAAGCTTTCTTT
V: TRBV2; J: TRBJ2-5; D: .; size: few; CDR3: CASSEGNSFGETQYF; DNA: TGTGCCAGCAGTGAGGGGAACTCCTTTGGGGAGACCCAGTACTTC
V: TRBV5-1; J: TRBJ2-1; D: TRBD2; size: many; CDR3: CASRQGLAGRNEQFF; DNA: TGCGCCAGCAGGCAGGGACTAGCGGGGCGCAATGAGCAGTTCTTC
V: TRBV29-1; J: TRBJ2-1; D: TRBD2; size: .; CDR3: CSVDRAGLAGFGEQFF; DNA: TGCAGCGTTGATCGGGCGGGACTAGCGGGGTTTGGAGAGCAGTTCTTC
V: TRBV6-6; J: TRBJ2-3; D: .; size: .; CDR3: CASVGSTDTQYF; DNA: TGTGCCAGCGTGGGGAGCACAGATACGCAGTATTTT
V: TRBV29-1; J: TRBJ2-4; D: TRBD2; size: many; CDR3: CSVEAPGGGLAKNIQYF; DNA: TGCAGCGTTGAAGCGCCTGGGGGGGGACTAGCCAAAAACATTCAGTACTTC
V: TRBV3-1; J: TRBJ2-4; D: .; size: many; CDR3: CASSQGTLAKNIQYF; DNA: TGTGCCAGCAGCCAAGGGACACTAGCCAAAAACATTCAGTACTTC
V: TRBV7-2; J: TRBJ2-5; D: .; size: .; CDR3: CASSLSGGEMETQYF; DNA: TGTGCCAGCAGCTTATCTGGCGGGGAGATGGAGACCCAGTACTTC
V: TRBV14; J: TRBJ2-7; D: TRBD1; size: few; CDR3: CASCSGQGCRRQYF; DNA: TGTGCCAGCTGCAGCGGACAGGGCTGCCGACGGCAGTACTTC
V: TRBV5-1; J: TRBJ2-2; D: .; size: few; CDR3: CASSHQARQDTGELFF; DNA: TGCGCCAGCAGTCACCAGGCCCGACAGGACACCGGGGAGCTGTTTTTT
V: TRBV5-1; J: TRBJ2-7; D: TRBD2; size: few; CDR3: CASSLVESSGLGEQYF; DNA: TGCGCCAGCAGCTTGGTAGAGTCTAGCGGTTTGGGCGAGCAGTACTTC
V: TRBV4-2; J: TRBJ2-3; D: TRBD2; size: few; CDR3: CASSQEGGSGGLSDTQYF; DNA: TGTGCCAGCAGCCAAGAAGGAGGGAGCGGGGGGCTGTCGGATACGCAGTATTTT
V: TRBV6-5; J: TRBJ1-2; D: .; size: few; CDR3: CASSYNERDGYGYTF; DNA: TGTGCCAGCAGTTACAACGAGCGGGACGGCTATGGCTACACCTTC
V: TRBV7-8; J: TRBJ2-5; D: TRBD2; size: many; CDR3: CASSFSGGAGETQYF; DNA: TGTGCCAGCAGCTTTTCGGGGGGGGCTGGTGAGACCCAGTACTTC
V: TRBV12-3/TRBV12-4; J: TRBJ2-1; D: TRBD1; size: many; CDR3: CATRDRVYNEQFF; DNA: TGTGCCACAAGGGACAGGGTATACAATGAGCAGTTCTTC
V: TRBV20-1; J: TRBJ2-7; D: .; size: .; CDR3: CSVLAKSYEQYF; DNA: TGCAGTGTTCTCGCCAAGTCCTACGAGCAGTACTTC
V: TRBV25-1; J: TRBJ1-1; D: TRBD1; size: many; CDR3: CASTRGDRGTEAFF; DNA: TGTGCCAGCACCCGGGGGGACAGGGGAACTGAAGCTTTCTTT
V: TRBV20-1; J: TRBJ1-5; D: .; size: .; CDR3: CSARDPREGQPQHF; DNA: TGCAGTGCTAGAGATCCGAGGGAGGGTCAGCCCCAGCATTTT
V: TRBV7-3; J: TRBJ2-6; D: .; size: .; CDR3: CASSLGEVSGANVLTF; DNA: TGTGCCAGCAGCTTGGGCGAAGTCTCTGGGGCCAACGTCCTGACTTTC
V: TRBV29-1; J: TRBJ2-1; D: TRBD2; size: .; CDR3: CSVEVWTSGSGYEQFF; DNA: TGCAGCGTTGAAGTGTGGACTAGCGGGAGCGGCTATGAGCAGTTCTTC
V: TRBV20-1; J: TRBJ2-1; D: TRBD2; size: many; CDR3: CSATGTSGREYNEQFF; DNA: TGCAGTGCCACCGGGACTAGCGGGAGGGAGTACAATGAGCAGTTCTTC